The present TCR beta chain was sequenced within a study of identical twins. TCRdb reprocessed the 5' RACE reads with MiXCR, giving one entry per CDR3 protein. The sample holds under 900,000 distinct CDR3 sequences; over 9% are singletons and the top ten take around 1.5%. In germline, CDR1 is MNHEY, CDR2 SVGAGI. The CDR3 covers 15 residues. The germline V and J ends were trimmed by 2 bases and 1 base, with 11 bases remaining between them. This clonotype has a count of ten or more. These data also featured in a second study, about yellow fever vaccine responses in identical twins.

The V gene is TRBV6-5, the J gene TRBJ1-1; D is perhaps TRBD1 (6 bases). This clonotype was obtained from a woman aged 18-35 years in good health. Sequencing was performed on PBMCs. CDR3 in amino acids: CASSYRGQPNTEAFF. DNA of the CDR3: TGTGCCAGCAGTTACCGTGGACAGCCGAACACTGAAGCTTTCTTT.